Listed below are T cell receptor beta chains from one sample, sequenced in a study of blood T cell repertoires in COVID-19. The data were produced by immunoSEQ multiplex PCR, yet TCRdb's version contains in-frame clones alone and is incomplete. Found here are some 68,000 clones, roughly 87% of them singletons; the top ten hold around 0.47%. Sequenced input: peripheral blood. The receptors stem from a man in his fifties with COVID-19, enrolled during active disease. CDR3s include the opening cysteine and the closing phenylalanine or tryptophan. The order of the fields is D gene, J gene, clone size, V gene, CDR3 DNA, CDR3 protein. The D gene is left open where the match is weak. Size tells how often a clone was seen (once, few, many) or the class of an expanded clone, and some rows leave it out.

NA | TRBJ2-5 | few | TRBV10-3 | TGTGCCATCAGTCGAGACAGTGGGGAGACCCAGTACTTC | CAISRDSGETQYF
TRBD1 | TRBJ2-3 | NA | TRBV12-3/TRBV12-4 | TGTGCCAGCAGCCTCGACAGGGCAGATACGCAGTATTTT | CASSLDRADTQYF
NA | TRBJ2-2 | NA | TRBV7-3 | TGTGCCAGCAGCTTAACGGCCAGGGTTACGAACACCGGGGAGCTGTTTTTT | CASSLTARVTNTGELFF
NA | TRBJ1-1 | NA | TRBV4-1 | TGCGCCAGCAGCCAAATTGGGGACTGGGAGGGGGCTTTCTTT | CASSQIGDWEGAFF
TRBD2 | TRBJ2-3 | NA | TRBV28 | TGTGCCAGCAGTTGGGTAGCGGGAGGCACAGATACGCAGTATTTT | CASSWVAGGTDTQYF
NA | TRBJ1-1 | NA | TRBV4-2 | TGTGCCAGCAGCCAAGCTCAGGGTGGAACTGAAGCTTTCTTT | CASSQAQGGTEAFF
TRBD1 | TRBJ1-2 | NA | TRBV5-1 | TGCGCCAGCAGCTTGAGGACAGGGACGGACTATGGCTACACCTTC | CASSLRTGTDYGYTF
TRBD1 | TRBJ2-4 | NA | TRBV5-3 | TGTGCCAGAAGCTTGGGATCCGACAGGGAGATTGTAAACATTCAGTACTTC | CARSLGSDREIVNIQYF
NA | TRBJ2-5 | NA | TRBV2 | TGTGCCAGCAGGCCGGACAGCCAAGAGACCCAGTACTTC | CASRPDSQETQYF
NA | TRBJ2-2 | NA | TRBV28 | TGTGCCAGCAGTTCCCCGCTCCGCCGGCGGGATGGAAACACCGGGGAGCTGTTTTTT | CASSSPLRRRDGNTGELFF
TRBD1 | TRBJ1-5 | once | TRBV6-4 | TGTGCCAGCAGTGACTGTAGACAGGGGAGGTCCAATCAGCCCCAGCATTTT | CASSDCRQGRSNQPQHF
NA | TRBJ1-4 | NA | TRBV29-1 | TGCAGCTGGGTGGGCCCGAATGAAAAACTGTTTTTT | CSWVGPNEKLFF
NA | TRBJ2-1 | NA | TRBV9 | TGTGCCAGCAGCGTAGGGCCCAGCGGCCACTACAATGAGCAGTTCTTC | CASSVGPSGHYNEQFF
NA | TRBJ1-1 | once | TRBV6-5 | TGTGCCAGCAGTTACCAGGGGACGAACACTGAAGCTTTCTTT | CASSYQGTNTEAFF
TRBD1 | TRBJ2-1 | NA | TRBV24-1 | TGTGCCACCAGTGACTCTCGCCTCCGACCGGGACAGGGGGCGCGGCCCAATGAGCAGTTCTTC | CATSDSRLRPGQGARPNEQFF
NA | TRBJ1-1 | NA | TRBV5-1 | TGCGCCTCCTCGGAGATAGCTCAAGGCACTGAAGCTTTCTTT | CASSEIAQGTEAFF
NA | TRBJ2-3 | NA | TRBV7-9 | TGTGCCAGCAGCTTAGCGGGAGCCCCAGATACGCAGTATTTT | CASSLAGAPDTQYF
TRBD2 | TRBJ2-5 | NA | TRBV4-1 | TGCGCCAGCAGCCAAGGAACTAGCGGGAGTTGGGGAGAGACCCAGTACTTC | CASSQGTSGSWGETQYF
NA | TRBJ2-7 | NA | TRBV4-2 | TGTGCCAGCAGCCAAGAAAGTGGGGACTGGGCCTACGAGCAGTACTTC | CASSQESGDWAYEQYF
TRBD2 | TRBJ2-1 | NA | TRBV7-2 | TGTGCCAGCAGCTTAGCCGGGACTAGCCGGGGCGGGGAGCAGTTCTTC | CASSLAGTSRGGEQFF
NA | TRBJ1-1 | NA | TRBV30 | TGTGCCTGGATTACTAAGTGGGACACTGAAGCTTTCTTT | CAWITKWDTEAFF
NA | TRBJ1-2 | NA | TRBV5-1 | TGCGCCAGCAGCCCCGTTCCGCGGAACTATGGCTACACCTTC | CASSPVPRNYGYTF
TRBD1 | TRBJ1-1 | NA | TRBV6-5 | TGTGCCAGCAGTTACTGGATCGGGACAGGGAGAACTGAAGCTTTCTTT | CASSYWIGTGRTEAFF
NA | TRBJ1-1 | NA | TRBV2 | TGTGCCAGCAGACACACAGAAAACACTGAAGCTTTCTTT | CASRHTENTEAFF
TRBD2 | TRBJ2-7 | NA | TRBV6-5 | TGTGCCAGCAGCCAAGGACTAGCGGGGCCCTACGAGCAGTACTTC | CASSQGLAGPYEQYF
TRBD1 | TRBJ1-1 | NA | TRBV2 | TGTGCCAGCAGTGAAAGGGGGCCCACTGAAGCTTTCTTT | CASSERGPTEAFF
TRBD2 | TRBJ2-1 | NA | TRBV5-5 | TGTGCCAGCAGCTCAAGACTAGCGGGAGACTCCTACAATGAGCAGTTCTTC | CASSSRLAGDSYNEQFF
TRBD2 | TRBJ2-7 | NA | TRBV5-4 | TGTGCCAGCAGCTTAAAACTAGCGGGAGTTCTTAACGAGCAGTACTTC | CASSLKLAGVLNEQYF
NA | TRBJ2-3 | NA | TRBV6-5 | TGTGCCAGCAGTTACTCGAGTCTAAGCCCCACAGATACGCAGTATTTT | CASSYSSLSPTDTQYF
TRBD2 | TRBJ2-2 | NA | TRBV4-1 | TGCGCCACCCGACAAATGACTAGCGTTACCGGGGAGCTGTTTTTT | CATRQMTSVTGELFF
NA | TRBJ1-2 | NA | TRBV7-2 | TGTGCCAGCAGCTTGGCAGGGGCTAGCTATGGCTACACCTTC | CASSLAGASYGYTF
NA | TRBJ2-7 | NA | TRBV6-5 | TGTGCCAGCAGTTACTCTGGGTGGAGCTCATCCTACGAGCAGTACTTC | CASSYSGWSSSYEQYF
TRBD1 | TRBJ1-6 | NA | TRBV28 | TGTGCCAGCAGTTTATCTTACCGGGACAGCGATAATTCACCCCTCCACTTT | CASSLSYRDSDNSPLHF
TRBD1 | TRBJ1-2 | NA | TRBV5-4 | TGTGCCAGCAGCTTTATCGGGACAGGGACTCCTGGCTACACCTTC | CASSFIGTGTPGYTF
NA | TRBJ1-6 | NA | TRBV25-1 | TGTGCCAGCAGTCACCGGGACTATAATTCACCCCTCCACTTT | CASSHRDYNSPLHF
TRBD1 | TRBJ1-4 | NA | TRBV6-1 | TGTGCCAGCAGTGCGTCCCTACAGGGGAGAACTAATGAAAAACTGTTTTTT | CASSASLQGRTNEKLFF
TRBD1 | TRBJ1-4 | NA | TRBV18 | TGTGCCAGCTCATCAAGGACAGGGCTGGTTAATGAAAAACTGTTTTTT | CASSSRTGLVNEKLFF
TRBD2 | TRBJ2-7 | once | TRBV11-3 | TGTGCCAGCAGCAGAGGGACTAGCTCCGAGCAGTACTTC | CASSRGTSSEQYF
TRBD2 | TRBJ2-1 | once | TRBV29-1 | TGCAGCGTGCGTGCGATTAGCGGGAGTCATGAGCAGTTCTTC | CSVRAISGSHEQFF
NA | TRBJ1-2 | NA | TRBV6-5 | TGTGCCAGCAGCCGAAGTCTACAGTTACATGTCTACACCTTC | CASSRSLQLHVYTF
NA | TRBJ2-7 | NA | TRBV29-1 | TGCAGCGTTGGGGGGGAAAGCGGGCTGGCTTACGAGCAGTACTTC | CSVGGESGLAYEQYF
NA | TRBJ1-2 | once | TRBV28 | TGTGCCAGCAGCTTACCCGAGGCAAAAAACGGGGGCTACACCTTC | CASSLPEAKNGGYTF
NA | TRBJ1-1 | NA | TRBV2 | TGTGCCAGCGCATTACAGCGGACCACTGAAGCTTTCTTT | CASALQRTTEAFF
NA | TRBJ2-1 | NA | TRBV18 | TGTGCCAGCTCTCTAGCCCCCGACAATGAGCAGTTCTTC | CASSLAPDNEQFF
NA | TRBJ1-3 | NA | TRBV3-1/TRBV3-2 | TGTGCCAGCAGCCAAGATATAATAGACTCTGGAAACACCATATATTTT | CASSQDIIDSGNTIYF
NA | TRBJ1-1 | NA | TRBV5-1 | TGCGCCAGCAGCTTTCGCTATAACACTGAAGCTTTCTTT | CASSFRYNTEAFF
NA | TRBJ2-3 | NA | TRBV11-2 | TGTGCCAGCAGCCTCCTCGGGTCCGTCACAGATACGCAGTATTTT | CASSLLGSVTDTQYF
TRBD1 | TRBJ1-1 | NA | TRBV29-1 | TGCAGCGTTGATCGTTCCGGGACAGGGGCCACTGAAGCTTTCTTT | CSVDRSGTGATEAFF